This T cell receptor beta chain was identified during a study of blood T cell repertoires in COVID-19. In the study overall: Material from acute and convalescent COVID-19 was sourced from the United States, Italy and Spain.

In the original processing: Reference gene primer amplification in the assay estimated nucleated cell counts. Clones were sequenced by immunoSEQ multiplex PCR, and TCRdb holds only the in-frame ones, with some missing. That table supplies the V and J calls and clone size; D and trimming were determined from the DNA. This sample carries about 230,000 clones, approximately 83% of them seen once, and the ten largest clones take about 7.4%. Germline V CDR1 and CDR2: SEHNR, FQNEAQ (reference sequence). The CDR3 is 12 residues long. V was shortened by 4 bases and J by 5 bases, with 6 bases between the two germline ends.

This TCR was sampled from a woman aged 45-65 years with acute or convalescent COVID-19. The rearrangement links TRBV7-9 to TRBJ1-5; no clear D. The sample consisted of peripheral blood. CDR3 bases: TGTGCCAGCAGCTCCCCTGATCAGCCCCAGCATTTT. It translates to CASSSPDQPQHF.